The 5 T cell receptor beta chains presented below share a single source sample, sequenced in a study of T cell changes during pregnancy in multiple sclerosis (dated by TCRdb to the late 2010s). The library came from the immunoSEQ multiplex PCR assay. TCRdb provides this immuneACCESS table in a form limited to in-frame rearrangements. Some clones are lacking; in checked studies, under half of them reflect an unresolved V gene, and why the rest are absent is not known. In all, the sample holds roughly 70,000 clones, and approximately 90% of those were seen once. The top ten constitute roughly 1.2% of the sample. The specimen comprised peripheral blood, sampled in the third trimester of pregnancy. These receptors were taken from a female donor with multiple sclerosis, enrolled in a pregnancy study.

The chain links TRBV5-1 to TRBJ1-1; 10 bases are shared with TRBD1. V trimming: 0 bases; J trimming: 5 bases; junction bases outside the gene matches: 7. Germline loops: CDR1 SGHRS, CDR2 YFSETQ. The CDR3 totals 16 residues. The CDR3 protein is CASSLEPGQGRTEAFF. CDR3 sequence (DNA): TGCGCCAGCAGCTTGGAGCCGGGACAGGGGCGTACTGAAGCTTTCTTT.

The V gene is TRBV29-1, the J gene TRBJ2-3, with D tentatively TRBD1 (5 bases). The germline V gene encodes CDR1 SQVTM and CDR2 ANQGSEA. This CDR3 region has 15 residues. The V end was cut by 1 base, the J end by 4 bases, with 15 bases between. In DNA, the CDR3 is TGCAGCGTTGAAGGCGGCGCAGGGTTGGCAGATACGCAGTATTTT. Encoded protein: CSVEGGAGLADTQYF.

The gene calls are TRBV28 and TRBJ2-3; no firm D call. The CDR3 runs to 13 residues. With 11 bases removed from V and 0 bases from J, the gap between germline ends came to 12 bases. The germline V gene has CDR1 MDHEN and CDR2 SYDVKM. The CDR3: CAGRGSSTDTQYF. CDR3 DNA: TGTGCCGGCCGCGGTTCGAGCACAGATACGCAGTATTTT.

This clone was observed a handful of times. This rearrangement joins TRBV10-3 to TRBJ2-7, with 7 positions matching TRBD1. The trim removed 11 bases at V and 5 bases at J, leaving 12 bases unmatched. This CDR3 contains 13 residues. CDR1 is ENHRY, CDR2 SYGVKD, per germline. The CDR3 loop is CALRRQGEDEQYF. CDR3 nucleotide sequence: TGTGCCCTACGACGACAGGGTGAGGACGAGCAGTACTTC.

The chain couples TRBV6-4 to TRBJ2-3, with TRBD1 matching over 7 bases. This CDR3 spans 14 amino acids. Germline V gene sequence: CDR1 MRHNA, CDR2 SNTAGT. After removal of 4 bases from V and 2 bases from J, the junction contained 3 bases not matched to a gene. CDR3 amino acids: CASSAGQTTDTQYF. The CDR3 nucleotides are TGTGCCAGCAGTGCGGGACAGACCACAGATACGCAGTATTTT.